These T cell receptor beta chains were read from a single sample in a study of blood T cell repertoires in COVID-19. Measured with immunoSEQ multiplex PCR; TCRdb has only the in-frame clones, and not every one. The table includes 220,000 or so clones, more than 80% detected once. The sequenced sample consisted of PBMCs or T cells enriched from blood (not recorded which). The receptors come from a man aged 45 to 65 who had been exposed to COVID-19. Each CDR3 is given with its conserved first and last residue. Each record gives: J gene, clone size, D gene, V gene, CDR3 DNA, CDR3 protein. D genes are given only for firm matches. Clone size is given for some rows only: seen once, a few or many times, or a class if the clone is expanded.

j_call: TRBJ1-5; clone_size: once; d_call: NA; v_call: TRBV28; cdr3_nt: TGTGCCAGCAGTTTACAGGGGTTCTATCAGCCCCAGCATTTT; cdr3_aa: CASSLQGFYQPQHF
j_call: TRBJ2-5; clone_size: NA; d_call: NA; v_call: TRBV9; cdr3_nt: TGTGCCAGCAGCGTAGGAGGCGTGCAAGAGACCCAGTACTTC; cdr3_aa: CASSVGGVQETQYF
j_call: TRBJ2-2; clone_size: NA; d_call: NA; v_call: TRBV5-4; cdr3_nt: TGTGCCAGCAGCTTGAGTGTGACAACGAACACCGGGGAGCTGTTTTTT; cdr3_aa: CASSLSVTTNTGELFF
j_call: TRBJ2-7; clone_size: NA; d_call: NA; v_call: TRBV5-4; cdr3_nt: TGTGCCAGCAGCCGGGATCGCTCCTGGGATGGTTTCTACGAGCAGTACTTC; cdr3_aa: CASSRDRSWDGFYEQYF
j_call: TRBJ2-3; clone_size: NA; d_call: TRBD1; v_call: TRBV19; cdr3_nt: TGTGCCAGTAGTCGTTACAGGGGGTACAGCACAGATACGCAGTATTTT; cdr3_aa: CASSRYRGYSTDTQYF
j_call: TRBJ2-3; clone_size: NA; d_call: TRBD2; v_call: TRBV5-1; cdr3_nt: TGCGCCAGCAGCTTGGGGGACTACACAGATACGCAGTATTTT; cdr3_aa: CASSLGDYTDTQYF
j_call: TRBJ1-3; clone_size: NA; d_call: NA; v_call: TRBV19; cdr3_nt: TGTGCCAGTAGTATTAACGCGGGTTCTGGAAACACCATATATTTT; cdr3_aa: CASSINAGSGNTIYF
j_call: TRBJ1-1; clone_size: NA; d_call: NA; v_call: TRBV6-1; cdr3_nt: TGTGCCAGCAGTGAAAGACGTGCGGGTTCGGGTGAAGCTTTCTTT; cdr3_aa: CASSERRAGSGEAFF
j_call: TRBJ2-2; clone_size: NA; d_call: NA; v_call: TRBV7-9; cdr3_nt: TGTGCCAGCAGCACCCGAGGGACCGGGGAGCTGTTTTTT; cdr3_aa: CASSTRGTGELFF
j_call: TRBJ2-1; clone_size: few; d_call: TRBD1; v_call: TRBV4-1; cdr3_nt: TGCGCCAGCAGGTCTACAGGGGGCCATGAGCAGTTCTTC; cdr3_aa: CASRSTGGHEQFF
j_call: TRBJ2-3; clone_size: NA; d_call: TRBD2; v_call: TRBV27; cdr3_nt: TGTGCCAGCAGTTTTCTAGCGGGAGTGACAGATACGCAGTATTTT; cdr3_aa: CASSFLAGVTDTQYF
j_call: TRBJ1-1; clone_size: once; d_call: TRBD1; v_call: TRBV5-6; cdr3_nt: TGTGCCAGCAGCTGGGACAGGGGAAATCCCACTTTT; cdr3_aa: CASSWDRGNPTF
j_call: TRBJ1-6; clone_size: NA; d_call: TRBD1; v_call: TRBV27; cdr3_nt: TGTGCCAGCAGGTTACAGGGGGCGGCTTCACCCCTCCACTTT; cdr3_aa: CASRLQGAASPLHF
j_call: TRBJ2-5; clone_size: NA; d_call: NA; v_call: TRBV3-1/TRBV3-2; cdr3_nt: TGTGCCAGCAGCCAAGCCTCAGAGACCCAGTACTTC; cdr3_aa: CASSQASETQYF
j_call: TRBJ2-2; clone_size: NA; d_call: NA; v_call: TRBV10-3; cdr3_nt: TGTGCCATCAGTACCGGGACATCGTCTCACACCGGGGAGCTGTTTTTT; cdr3_aa: CAISTGTSSHTGELFF
j_call: TRBJ2-2; clone_size: once; d_call: TRBD2; v_call: TRBV27; cdr3_nt: TGTGCCAGCAGTTATAGTAGCGGGAGTTGGTACACCGGGGAGCTGTTTTTT; cdr3_aa: CASSYSSGSWYTGELFF
j_call: TRBJ2-3; clone_size: NA; d_call: TRBD2; v_call: TRBV7-2; cdr3_nt: TGTGCCAGCAGCTTAGGACTAGCGGGGGGCACAGATACGCAGTATTTT; cdr3_aa: CASSLGLAGGTDTQYF
j_call: TRBJ2-2; clone_size: NA; d_call: NA; v_call: TRBV7-2; cdr3_nt: TGTGCCAGCAGCTTAGGTGGCGGCACCGGGGAGCTGTTTTTT; cdr3_aa: CASSLGGGTGELFF
j_call: TRBJ1-2; clone_size: NA; d_call: TRBD1; v_call: TRBV7-2; cdr3_nt: TGTGCCAGCACCAAGGACAGGGGTGGTTTATATGGCTACACCTTC; cdr3_aa: CASTKDRGGLYGYTF
j_call: TRBJ1-2; clone_size: NA; d_call: NA; v_call: TRBV2; cdr3_nt: TGTGCCACTGGGGCGGGGGGAGCTAACTATGGCTACACCTTC; cdr3_aa: CATGAGGANYGYTF
j_call: TRBJ1-3; clone_size: NA; d_call: NA; v_call: TRBV5-4; cdr3_nt: TGTGCCAGCAGCTTCAAAGGAGCTGGAAACACCATATATTTT; cdr3_aa: CASSFKGAGNTIYF
j_call: TRBJ1-4; clone_size: NA; d_call: NA; v_call: TRBV18; cdr3_nt: TGTGCCAGCTCACCTCAGACGGAGATTAATGAAAAACTGTTTTTT; cdr3_aa: CASSPQTEINEKLFF
j_call: TRBJ2-5; clone_size: once; d_call: NA; v_call: TRBV28; cdr3_nt: TGTGCCAGCAGGGGGGCTGAGGATGGGGAGACCCAGTACTTC; cdr3_aa: CASRGAEDGETQYF
j_call: TRBJ2-1; clone_size: NA; d_call: NA; v_call: TRBV7-8; cdr3_nt: TGTGCCAGCAGCTTAGCCGGGGGATACAATGAGCAGTTCTTC; cdr3_aa: CASSLAGGYNEQFF
j_call: TRBJ2-1; clone_size: NA; d_call: TRBD2; v_call: TRBV2; cdr3_nt: TGTGCCAGCATGCGAGGACTAGCGGGATATGAGCAGTTCTTC; cdr3_aa: CASMRGLAGYEQFF
j_call: TRBJ1-6; clone_size: NA; d_call: NA; v_call: TRBV27; cdr3_nt: TGTGCCAGCAGATACCAGGATTCACCCCTCCACTTT; cdr3_aa: CASRYQDSPLHF
j_call: TRBJ1-6; clone_size: NA; d_call: TRBD1; v_call: TRBV28; cdr3_nt: TGTGCCAGCAGTTTACCAGGGGGCTATAATTCACCCCTCCACTTT; cdr3_aa: CASSLPGGYNSPLHF
j_call: TRBJ1-1; clone_size: NA; d_call: TRBD1; v_call: TRBV5-4; cdr3_nt: TGTGCCAGCAGGGGGGGGACAGGGAAAGTTTGGGACACTGAAGCTTTCTTT; cdr3_aa: CASRGGTGKVWDTEAFF
j_call: TRBJ2-7; clone_size: NA; d_call: NA; v_call: TRBV7-2; cdr3_nt: TGTGCCAGCAGCCCCCTTAGCCAGGGAAGCGACGAGCAGTACTTC; cdr3_aa: CASSPLSQGSDEQYF
j_call: TRBJ2-2; clone_size: NA; d_call: TRBD1; v_call: TRBV28; cdr3_nt: TGTGCCAGCAGTCCGAGGACAGGGTTCGCCGGGGAGCTGTTTTTT; cdr3_aa: CASSPRTGFAGELFF
j_call: TRBJ2-2; clone_size: NA; d_call: TRBD1; v_call: TRBV5-4; cdr3_nt: TGTGCCAGCAGCACGGACAGGTTGGGGTCCGGGGAGCTGTTTTTT; cdr3_aa: CASSTDRLGSGELFF
j_call: TRBJ2-1; clone_size: NA; d_call: NA; v_call: TRBV13; cdr3_nt: TGTGCCAGCAGCCTCCCCGCTGCGTACAATGAGCAGTTCTTC; cdr3_aa: CASSLPAAYNEQFF
j_call: TRBJ2-1; clone_size: few; d_call: TRBD2; v_call: TRBV29-1; cdr3_nt: TGCAGCGTGTTTGGGCGGGCTAGCGGGCACCAAAGCTCCTACAATGAGCAGTTCTTC; cdr3_aa: CSVFGRASGHQSSYNEQFF
j_call: TRBJ1-1; clone_size: NA; d_call: TRBD1; v_call: TRBV5-1; cdr3_nt: TGCGCCAGCACTCTGGGGACAGCGAACACTGAAGCTTTCTTT; cdr3_aa: CASTLGTANTEAFF
j_call: TRBJ1-2; clone_size: NA; d_call: NA; v_call: TRBV15; cdr3_nt: TGTGCCACCAGCAGAGATCGGTTAATGGACTATGGCTACACCTTC; cdr3_aa: CATSRDRLMDYGYTF
j_call: TRBJ1-4; clone_size: NA; d_call: NA; v_call: TRBV7-9; cdr3_nt: TGTGCCAGCAGCTTAACAGGGAGAAATGAAAAACTGTTTTTT; cdr3_aa: CASSLTGRNEKLFF
j_call: TRBJ2-2; clone_size: NA; d_call: NA; v_call: TRBV15; cdr3_nt: TGTGCCACCAGCAGAGGTTCTAGCTACACCGGGGAGCTGTTTTTT; cdr3_aa: CATSRGSSYTGELFF
j_call: TRBJ1-3; clone_size: NA; d_call: TRBD1; v_call: TRBV11-3; cdr3_nt: TGTGCCAGCAGCTTAGGACAGGGATACACCATATATTTT; cdr3_aa: CASSLGQGYTIYF
j_call: TRBJ1-2; clone_size: once; d_call: TRBD1; v_call: TRBV2; cdr3_nt: TGTGCCAGCAGTGAACAGGGGGCAGTCTATGGCTACACCTTC; cdr3_aa: CASSEQGAVYGYTF
j_call: TRBJ1-5; clone_size: NA; d_call: NA; v_call: TRBV10-1; cdr3_nt: TGCGCCAGCAGTGAGGGCCAGGCTATAAATCAGCCCCAGCATTTT; cdr3_aa: CASSEGQAINQPQHF
j_call: TRBJ2-1; clone_size: once; d_call: TRBD1; v_call: TRBV28; cdr3_nt: TGTGCCAGCAGTTCGGTCGGGACAGGGATGGACAATGAGCAGTTCTTC; cdr3_aa: CASSSVGTGMDNEQFF
j_call: TRBJ2-7; clone_size: NA; d_call: TRBD2; v_call: TRBV9; cdr3_nt: TGTGCCAGCAGCTCTAGCGGGGGGGCTTTATTATACGAGCAGTACTTC; cdr3_aa: CASSSSGGALLYEQYF
j_call: TRBJ2-2; clone_size: NA; d_call: NA; v_call: TRBV7-3; cdr3_nt: TGTGCCAGCAGCCAACATTGGACATCAACCGGGGAGCTGTTTTTT; cdr3_aa: CASSQHWTSTGELFF
j_call: TRBJ2-7; clone_size: once; d_call: TRBD1; v_call: TRBV7-9; cdr3_nt: TGTGCCAGCAGCCTCGGACAGGGACGCGAGCAGTACTTC; cdr3_aa: CASSLGQGREQYF
j_call: TRBJ2-4; clone_size: NA; d_call: NA; v_call: TRBV6-5; cdr3_nt: TGTGCCAGCAGTTACCGGGACATCTCTGACATTCAGTACTTC; cdr3_aa: CASSYRDISDIQYF
j_call: TRBJ2-5; clone_size: NA; d_call: NA; v_call: TRBV15; cdr3_nt: TGTGCCACCAGCAGAGTGACCGGAGTTGAGACCCAGTACTTC; cdr3_aa: CATSRVTGVETQYF
j_call: TRBJ1-6; clone_size: NA; d_call: TRBD1; v_call: TRBV4-1; cdr3_nt: TGCGCCAGCAGCCAAGATTCAACACAGGGGTCCTCACCCCTCCACTTT; cdr3_aa: CASSQDSTQGSSPLHF
j_call: TRBJ2-2; clone_size: NA; d_call: NA; v_call: TRBV24-1; cdr3_nt: TGTGCCACCAGTGATCCCGGGACAATCCTGCCCGGGGAGCTGTTTTTT; cdr3_aa: CATSDPGTILPGELFF
j_call: TRBJ1-1; clone_size: NA; d_call: NA; v_call: TRBV10-3; cdr3_nt: TGTGCCACCCATCTGGATGCTGGCTTGTTCGGGGCTTTCTTT; cdr3_aa: CATHLDAGLFGAFF
j_call: TRBJ1-4; clone_size: NA; d_call: TRBD1; v_call: TRBV5-1; cdr3_nt: TGCGCCAGCAGCTTGGCCGGACAGGGGGGCGAAAAACTGTTTTTT; cdr3_aa: CASSLAGQGGEKLFF